This TCR beta chain was retrieved from a study of PD-L1 blockade in urothelial cancer. On the study more broadly: In about 2014, patients got going on atezolizumab, taking 1,200 mg intravenously every 3 weeks. The number of prior chemotherapy regimens per patient was 0 to 3. Blood was tested 3 weeks (second dose) and 6 weeks into treatment.

Produced via immunoSEQ multiplex PCR; TCRdb's table is partial and in-frame only. The sample includes 43,000 or so clones, more than 70% of them seen just once. The CDR3 extends over 14 amino acids. Germline CDR1 reads MGHDK; CDR2 reads SYGVNS. The V end was cut by 3 bases, the J end by 7 bases, with 13 bases between. Time point here: pretreatment peripheral blood. The sample was PBMCs, taken around atezolizumab (anti-PD-L1) treatment. The receptor's source is a man between 60 and 70 years old with urothelial cancer. V usage is TRBV25-1 and J usage is TRBJ1-5, with TRBD1 as a possible D gene (6 bases). As DNA, the CDR3 is TGTGCCAGCAGTGATGCAGGGGAGTACCAGCCCCAGCATTTT. This translates into CASSDAGEYQPQHF. Together with reference TRBV25-1 and TRBJ1-5, the CDR3 gives the full variable domain: EADIYQTPRYLVIGTGKKITLECSQTMGHDKMYWYQQDPGMELHLIHYSYGVNSTEKGDLSSESTVSRIRTEHFPLTLESARPSHTSQYLCASSDAGEYQPQHFGDGTRLSIL.